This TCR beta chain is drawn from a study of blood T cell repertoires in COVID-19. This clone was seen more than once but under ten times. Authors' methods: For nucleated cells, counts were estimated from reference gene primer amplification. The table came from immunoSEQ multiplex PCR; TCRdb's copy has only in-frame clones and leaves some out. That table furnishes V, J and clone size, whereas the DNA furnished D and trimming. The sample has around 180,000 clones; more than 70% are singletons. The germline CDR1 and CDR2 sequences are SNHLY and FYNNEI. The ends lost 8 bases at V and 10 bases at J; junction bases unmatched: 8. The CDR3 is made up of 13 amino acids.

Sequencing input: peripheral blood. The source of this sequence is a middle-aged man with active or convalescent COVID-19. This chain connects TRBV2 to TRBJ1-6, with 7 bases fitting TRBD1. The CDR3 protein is CASGQGGASPLHF. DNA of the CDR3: TGTGCCAGCGGGCAAGGGGGCGCGTCACCCCTCCACTTT.